This T cell receptor beta chain was recovered during a study of blood T cell repertoires in COVID-19. Across the study: The samples span acute and convalescent COVID-19 from the United States, Italy and Spain.

Germline CDR1 and CDR2: SGHAT and FQNNGV. The CDR3 is 15 amino acids. V gave up 4 bases and J gave up 3 bases; unmatched junction bases: 5. Measured with immunoSEQ multiplex PCR; TCRdb has only the in-frame clones, and not every one. The table records about 59,000 clones, around 80% of them present only once. The sequence was collected from a human donor in a cohort sampled during active COVID-19. The sequenced sample was peripheral blood. V gene TRBV11-2 combines with J gene TRBJ2-5, with 10 bases that match TRBD1. CDR3 nucleotides: TGTGCCAGCAGCTCATGGACAGGGGGGAAAGAGACCCAGTACTTC. This translates into CASSSWTGGKETQYF.